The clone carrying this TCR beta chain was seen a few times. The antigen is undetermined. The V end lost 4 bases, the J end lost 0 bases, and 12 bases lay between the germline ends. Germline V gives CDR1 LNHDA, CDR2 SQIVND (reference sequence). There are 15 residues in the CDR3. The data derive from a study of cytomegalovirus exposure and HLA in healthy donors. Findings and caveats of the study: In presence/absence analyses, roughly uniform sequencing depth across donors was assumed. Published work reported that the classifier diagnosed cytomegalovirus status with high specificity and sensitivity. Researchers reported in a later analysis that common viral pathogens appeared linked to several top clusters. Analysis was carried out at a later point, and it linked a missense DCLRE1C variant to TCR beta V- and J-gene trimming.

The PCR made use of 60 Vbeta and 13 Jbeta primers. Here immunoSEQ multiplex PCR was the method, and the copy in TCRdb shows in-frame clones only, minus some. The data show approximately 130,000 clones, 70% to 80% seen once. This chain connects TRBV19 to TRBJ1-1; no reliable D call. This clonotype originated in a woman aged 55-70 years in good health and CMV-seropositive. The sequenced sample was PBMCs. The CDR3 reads CASSKPQEMNTEAFF. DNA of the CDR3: TGTGCCAGTAGTAAACCGCAGGAAATGAACACTGAAGCTTTCTTT.